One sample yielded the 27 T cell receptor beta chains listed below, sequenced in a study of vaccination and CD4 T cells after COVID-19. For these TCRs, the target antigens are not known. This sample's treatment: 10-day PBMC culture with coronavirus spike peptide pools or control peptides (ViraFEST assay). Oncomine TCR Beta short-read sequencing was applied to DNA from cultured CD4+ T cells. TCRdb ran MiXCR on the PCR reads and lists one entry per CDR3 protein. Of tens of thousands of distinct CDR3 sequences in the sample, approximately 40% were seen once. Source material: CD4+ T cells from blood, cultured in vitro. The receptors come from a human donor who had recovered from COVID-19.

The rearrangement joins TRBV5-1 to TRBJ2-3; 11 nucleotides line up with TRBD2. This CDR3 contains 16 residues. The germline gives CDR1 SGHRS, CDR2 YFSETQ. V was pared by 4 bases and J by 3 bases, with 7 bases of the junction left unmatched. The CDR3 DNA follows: TGCGCCAGCAGCAAAATAGCGGGAGGGACGACAGATACGCAGTATTTT. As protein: CASSKIAGGTTDTQYF. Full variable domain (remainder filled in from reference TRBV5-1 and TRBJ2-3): KAGVTQTPRYLIKTRGQQVTLSCSPISGHRSVSWYQQTPGQGLQFLFEYFSETQRNKGNFPGRFSGRQFSNSRSEMNVSTLELGDSALYLCASSKIAGGTTDTQYFGPGTRLTVL.

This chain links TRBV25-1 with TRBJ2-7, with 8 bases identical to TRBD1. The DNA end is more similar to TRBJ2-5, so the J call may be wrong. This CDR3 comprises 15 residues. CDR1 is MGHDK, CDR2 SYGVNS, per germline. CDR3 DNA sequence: TGTGCCAGCAGTAGGTCCCAGGGGGCCCACGGGACCCAGTACTTC. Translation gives CASSRSQGAHGTQYF.

The CDR3 nucleotides are TGCAGTGCCGAGGCGGGGGGGCGTTCCTACAATGAGCAGTTCTTC. Its translation: CSAEAGGRSYNEQFF. The chain recombines TRBV20-1 with TRBJ2-1, with 9 nucleotides matching TRBD2. With V trimmed by 6 bases and J by 1 base, 7 bases remained unmatched. The CDR3 has 15 residues. Germline V CDR1 and CDR2: DFQATT, SNEGSKA (reference sequence).

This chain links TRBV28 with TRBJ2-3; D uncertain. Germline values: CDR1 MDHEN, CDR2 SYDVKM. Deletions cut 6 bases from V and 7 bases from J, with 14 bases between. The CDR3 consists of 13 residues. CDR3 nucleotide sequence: TGTGCCAGCAGCCGACTTCTAGGTCATACGCAGTATTTT. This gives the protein CASSRLLGHTQYF.

CDR3 sequence reads: CASSSFGTGGSYGANVLTF. CDR3 sequence (DNA): TGTGCCAGCAGTTCTTTCGGGACAGGGGGTTCGTACGGGGCCAACGTCCTGACTTTC. The V and J genes are TRBV27 and TRBJ2-6, with 11 bases that match TRBD1. Germline V CDR1 and CDR2: MNHEY, SMNVEV (reference sequence). V shed 4 bases and J 4 bases; nucleotides not matched to a gene: 12. The CDR3 covers 19 residues.

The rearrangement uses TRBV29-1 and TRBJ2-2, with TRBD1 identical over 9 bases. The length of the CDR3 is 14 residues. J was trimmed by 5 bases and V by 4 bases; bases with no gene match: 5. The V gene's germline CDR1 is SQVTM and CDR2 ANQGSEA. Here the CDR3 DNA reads TGCAGCGTTGGACTGGACAGGGGAACCGGGGAGCTGTTTTTT. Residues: CSVGLDRGTGELFF.

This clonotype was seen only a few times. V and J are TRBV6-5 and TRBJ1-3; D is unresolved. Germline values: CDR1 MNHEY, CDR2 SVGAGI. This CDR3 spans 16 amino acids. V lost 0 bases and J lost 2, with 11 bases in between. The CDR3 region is CASSYSAGLPGNTIYF. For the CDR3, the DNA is TGTGCCAGCAGTTACTCGGCCGGGCTGCCTGGAAACACCATATATTTT.

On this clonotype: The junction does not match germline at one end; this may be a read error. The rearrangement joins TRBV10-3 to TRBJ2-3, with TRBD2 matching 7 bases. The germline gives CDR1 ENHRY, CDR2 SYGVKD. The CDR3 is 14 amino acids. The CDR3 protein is CAIAGTTSTDAQYF. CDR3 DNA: TGTGCCATCGCTGGGACTACTAGCACAGATGCGCAGTATTTT.

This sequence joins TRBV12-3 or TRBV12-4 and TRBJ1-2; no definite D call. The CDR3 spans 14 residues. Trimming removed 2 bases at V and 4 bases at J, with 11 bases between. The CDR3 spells CASSLRLGFYGYTF. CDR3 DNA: TGTGCCAGCAGTTTACGCCTGGGGTTCTATGGCTACACCTTC.

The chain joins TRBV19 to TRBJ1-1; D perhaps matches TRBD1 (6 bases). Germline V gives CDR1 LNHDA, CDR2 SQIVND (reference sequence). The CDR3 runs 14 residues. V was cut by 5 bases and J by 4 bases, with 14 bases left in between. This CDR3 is CASSPWTEGTEAFF. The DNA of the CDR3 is TGTGCCAGTAGTCCTTGGACAGAGGGCACTGAAGCTTTCTTT.

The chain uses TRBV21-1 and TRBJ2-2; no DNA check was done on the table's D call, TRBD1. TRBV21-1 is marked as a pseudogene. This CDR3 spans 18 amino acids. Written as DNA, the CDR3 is TGTGCCAGCAGCAAAGCGCCAGGGGGCGCCGAAGGTCCCGGGGAGCTGTTTTTT. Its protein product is CASSKAPGGAEGPGELFF.

The CDR3: CATSGRTDTQYF. CDR3 in DNA: TGTGCCACCAGTGGCCGCACAGATACGCAGTATTTT. The V gene is TRBV24-1, the J gene TRBJ2-3; D unresolved. The CDR3 contains 12 residues. Germline V gene sequence: CDR1 KGHDR, CDR2 SFDVKD. With 5 bases removed from V and 1 base from J, the gap between germline ends came to 3 bases.

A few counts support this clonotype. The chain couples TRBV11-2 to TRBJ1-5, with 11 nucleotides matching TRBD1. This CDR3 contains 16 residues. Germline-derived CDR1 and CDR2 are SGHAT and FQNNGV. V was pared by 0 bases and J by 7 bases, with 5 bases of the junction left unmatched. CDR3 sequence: CASSLDRTGGRQPQHF. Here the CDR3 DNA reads TGTGCCAGCAGCTTAGATAGGACAGGGGGCCGACAGCCCCAGCATTTT.

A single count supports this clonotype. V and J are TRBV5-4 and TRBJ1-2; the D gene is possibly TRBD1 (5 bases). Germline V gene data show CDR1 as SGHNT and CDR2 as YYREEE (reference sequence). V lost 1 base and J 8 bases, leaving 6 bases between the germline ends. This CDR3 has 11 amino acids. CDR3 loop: CASSLNRGYTF. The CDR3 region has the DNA TGTGCCAGCAGCTTGAACAGGGGCTACACCTTC.

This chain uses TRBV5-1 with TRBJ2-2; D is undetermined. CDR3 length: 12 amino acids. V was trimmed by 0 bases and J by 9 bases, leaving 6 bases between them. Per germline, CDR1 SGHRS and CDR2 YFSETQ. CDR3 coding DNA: TGCGCCAGCAGCTTGGCGGCCCGGGAGCTGTTTTTT. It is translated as CASSLAARELFF.

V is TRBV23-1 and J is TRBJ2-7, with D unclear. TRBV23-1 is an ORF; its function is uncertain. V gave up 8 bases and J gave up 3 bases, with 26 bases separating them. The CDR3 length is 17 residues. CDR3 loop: CASASSSPRSVYYEQYF. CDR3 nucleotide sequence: TGCGCCAGCGCCTCCTCTTCCCCGCGCAGCGTGTACTACGAGCAGTACTTC.

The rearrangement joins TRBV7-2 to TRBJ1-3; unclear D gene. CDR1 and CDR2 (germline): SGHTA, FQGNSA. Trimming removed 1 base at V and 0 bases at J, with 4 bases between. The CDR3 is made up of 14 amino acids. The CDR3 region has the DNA TGTGCCAGCAGCTTAGGGTACTCTGGAAACACCATATATTTT. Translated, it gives CASSLGYSGNTIYF.

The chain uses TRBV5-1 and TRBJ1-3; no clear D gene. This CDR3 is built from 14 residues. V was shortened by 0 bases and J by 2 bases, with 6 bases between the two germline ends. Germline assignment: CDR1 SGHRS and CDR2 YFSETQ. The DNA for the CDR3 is TGCGCCAGCAGCTTGGACAGAACTGGAAACACCATATATTTT. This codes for CASSLDRTGNTIYF.

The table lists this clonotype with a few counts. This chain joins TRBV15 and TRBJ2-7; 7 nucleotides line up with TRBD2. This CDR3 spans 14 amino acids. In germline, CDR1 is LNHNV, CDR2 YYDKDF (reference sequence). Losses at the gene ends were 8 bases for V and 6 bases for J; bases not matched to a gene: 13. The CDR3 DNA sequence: TGTGCCACCGGGGTCCAGCGGGGAATCGGCGAGCAGTACTTC. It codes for CATGVQRGIGEQYF.

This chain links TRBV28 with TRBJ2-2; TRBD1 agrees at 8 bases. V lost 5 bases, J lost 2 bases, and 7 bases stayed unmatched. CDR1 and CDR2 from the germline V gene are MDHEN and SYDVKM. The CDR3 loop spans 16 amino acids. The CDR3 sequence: CASSPRTGRNTGELFF. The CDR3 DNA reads TGTGCCAGCAGTCCACGGACAGGGCGCAACACCGGGGAGCTGTTTTTT.

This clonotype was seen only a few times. CDR3 sequence (DNA): TGTGCCAGCAGCTTAGTCTTTGGTGTAAGGGAGGGCTACACCTTC. Translation gives CASSLVFGVREGYTF. The rearrangement uses TRBV7-2 and TRBJ1-2; no clear D gene. Trimming cost V 1 base and J 8 bases, with 17 bases left between them. Germline CDR1 and CDR2: SGHTA and FQGNSA. The CDR3 extends over 15 amino acids.

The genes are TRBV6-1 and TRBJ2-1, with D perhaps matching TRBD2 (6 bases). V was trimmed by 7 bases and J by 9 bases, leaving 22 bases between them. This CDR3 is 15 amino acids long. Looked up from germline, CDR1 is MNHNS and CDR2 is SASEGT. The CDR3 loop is CASTEGSGDGGEQFF. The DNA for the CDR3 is TGTGCCAGCACCGAAGGCTCGGGAGACGGTGGTGAGCAGTTCTTC.

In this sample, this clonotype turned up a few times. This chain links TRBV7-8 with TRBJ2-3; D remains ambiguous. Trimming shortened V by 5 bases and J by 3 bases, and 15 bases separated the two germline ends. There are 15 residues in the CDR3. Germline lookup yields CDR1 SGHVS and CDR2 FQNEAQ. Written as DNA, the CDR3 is TGTGCCAGCAGCCGGGTTTGGGGTCGGACAGATACGCAGTATTTT. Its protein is CASSRVWGRTDTQYF.

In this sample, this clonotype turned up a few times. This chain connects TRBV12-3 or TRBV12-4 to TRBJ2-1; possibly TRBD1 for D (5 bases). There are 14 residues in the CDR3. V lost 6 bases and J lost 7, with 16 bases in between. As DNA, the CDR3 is TGTGCCAGCAGCCGTGGGGCCCGAACGAATGAGCAGTTCTTC. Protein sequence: CASSRGARTNEQFF.

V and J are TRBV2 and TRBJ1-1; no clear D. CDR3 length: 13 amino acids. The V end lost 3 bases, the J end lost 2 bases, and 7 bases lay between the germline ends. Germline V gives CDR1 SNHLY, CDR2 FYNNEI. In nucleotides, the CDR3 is TGTGCCAGCAGTGACGCCGTAAACACTGAAGCTTTCTTT. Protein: CASSDAVNTEAFF.

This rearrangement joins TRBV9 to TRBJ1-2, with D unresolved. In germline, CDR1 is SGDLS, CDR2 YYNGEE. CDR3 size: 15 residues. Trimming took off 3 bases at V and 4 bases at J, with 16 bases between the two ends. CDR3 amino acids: CASSAESHPSYGYTF. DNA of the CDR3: TGTGCCAGCAGCGCAGAGTCCCATCCTAGCTATGGCTACACCTTC.

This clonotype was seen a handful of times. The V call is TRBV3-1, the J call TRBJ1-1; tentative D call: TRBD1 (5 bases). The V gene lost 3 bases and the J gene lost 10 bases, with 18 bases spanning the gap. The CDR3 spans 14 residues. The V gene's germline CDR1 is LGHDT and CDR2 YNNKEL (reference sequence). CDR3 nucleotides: TGTGCCAGCAGCCAGTCGGGGGGGAGATCAGCAGCTTTCTTT. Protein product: CASSQSGGRSAAFF.